The entry below describes one T cell receptor beta chain. No cognate antigen has been identified for it. No quality values exist for individual bases; no much larger clone is one base distant. Using the deep immunoSEQ assay, TCR CDR3 regions were amplified from genomic DNA by multiplex PCR. Genomic DNA extracted from each cell subset was distributed evenly over all wells of several immunoSEQ 96-well plates, and each plate served as one replicate. For sorted subsets, each replicate PCR was loaded with approximately 190 ng genomic DNA, equivalent to some 27,000 T cell genomes. The purified libraries were quantified using a Qubit 3.0 fluorometer, sized with a Bioanalyzer 2100, and then quantified again using the KAPA Library Quantification kit. Each immunoSEQ 96-well plate was sequenced on its own single-read 150-cycle Illumina NextSeq 550 flow cell. Turning to the authors' computational methods: Because the immunoSEQ output held only junctional sequences and lacked quality scores, the filtering could not match the filtering applied to full-length reads. To assign V/J genes and CDR3, sequences were annotated against IMGT germline references using PyIR, a Python wrapper for IgBLAST v1.9. Reads were removed for weak V/J assignments (E-value above 1e-6), missing CDR3, stop codons, out-of-frame junctions, or ambiguous translated residues. A V3J clonotype was defined by an identical inferred V gene, J gene, and CDR3 amino acid sequence. Percentage overlap between repertoires was computed as shared unique clonotypes divided by the size of the smaller repertoire. Repertoire richness was assessed with RTK rarefaction, the Chao1 estimator, and Recon v2.1 estimates of unobserved clonotypes. OLGA was used to compute generation probabilities for all TCRbeta clonotypes that the gDNA method yielded from several donors. The table was pulled from immuneACCESS by TCRdb, which kept in-frame rearrangements only. Such tables lose some clones; where checked, under half of the loss comes from unresolved V genes, and the rest has no known cause. The D gene and trimming were derived from the DNA, and the V and J assignments and clone size from that table. The sample profile shows roughly 600,000 clones; 98% of them were found once. The ten largest clonotypes hold more than 0.3% of the sample.

From the cysteine up to the phenylalanine, the CDR3 has a length of 13 residues. The sequence is cut down to CDR3 DNA, 39 bases in frame from base 1. The germline V gene (reference sequence) provides CDR1 MNHEY and CDR2 SMNVEV. The V and J ends are trimmed by 8 bases and 5 bases, leaving 16 bases between them. These data belong to a study of shared clonotypes between healthy human individuals (dated by TCRdb to 2020 to 2021). About the investigation overall: Three men and two women, aged 18 to 49 years, made up the cohort. Per donor, three plates each were used for CD4 naive and CD4 memory, two for CD8 naive, and one for CD8 memory. To estimate repertoire size and how much clonotype sharing occurs between individuals, the study deeply sequenced the blood TCR repertoires of about 5 healthy adults. To increase sequencing depth and limit assay-specific biases, different laboratories used diverse techniques to prepare libraries and sequence TCR repertoires. Per donor, leukapheresis produced somewhere between about 0.85 and 9.5 billion PBMCs. Broad study findings and their caveats: Sampling was restricted to blood, and TCR repertoires in tissues likely differ from the TCR repertoires found in blood. Because the study included a small number of donors, the genetic and exposure-history diversity represented was limited. Pairwise subsampling indicated that sequencing depth was expected to affect the degree of clonotype sharing among donors. Even with the large sequencing depth, rarefaction of the sorted-subset datasets indicated that sequencing was incomplete. Compared with non-shared clonotypes, clonotypes shared by all four sorted-subset donors had higher generation probabilities. Sharing across several donors was observed for about 4.8% of naive CD4, over 3% of naive CD8, 2% to 2.5% of memory CD4, and over 0.3% of memory CD8 clonotypes. Naive subsets generally had larger estimated clonotype richness than memory subsets.

CD8 naive samples consisted of CD45RO-negative cells that were positively selected for CCR7, yielding a CD45RA+CCR7+ population without TemRA cells. The donors were healthy, HIV-negative adults with no recently reported acute infections or vaccinations. Every donor was a Caucasian adult living in Nashville, Tennessee, USA. After blood collection by leukapheresis, PBMCs were isolated using Ficoll-Histopaque density gradient centrifugation and then cryopreserved in the vapor phase of liquid nitrogen. Analytical flow cytometry was used to check the purity and quantity of each magnetically sorted T cell population. Genomic DNA was isolated from each sorted fraction and quantified by UV absorbance on a Nanodrop 2000c.

This clonotype originated in a man younger than 45 in good health. Rearrangement joined TRBV27 to TRBJ2-7; too little of a D gene remains to name it. Sequences were obtained from naive CD8+ T cells sorted from blood. The sample's cell subset or site, from its label and the paper: CD45RA+CCR7+. The CDR3 region: CASAPPALNEQYF. In nucleotides, the sequence is TGTGCCAGCGCACCCCCTGCGCTAAACGAGCAGTACTTC.